Below, one TCR beta chain is given with its context. Germline-derived CDR1 and CDR2 are MNHEY and SVGAGI. The CDR3 is made up of 15 amino acids. V lost 4 bases to trimming and J lost 2 bases; unmatched junction nucleotides: 4. This sample is drawn from a study of blood T cell repertoires in COVID-19. Turning to the study itself: Researchers got acute and convalescent COVID-19 samples from the United States, Italy and Spain. In each case, the material was cDNA or gDNA derived from T cells, B-cell-depleted T cells, or PBMCs.

Per the original methods: How many nucleated cells were present was estimated from reference gene primer amplification. The protocol was immunoSEQ multiplex PCR, while the TCRdb copy is restricted to in-frame clones and leaves out a portion. Clone size and the V and J calls come from that table; the DNA yielded D and trimming. The data hold roughly 30,000 clones, with 81% observed a single time. This receptor was identified in a woman aged 60-75 years with acute or convalescent COVID-19. Sequenced: peripheral blood. The chain links TRBV6-5 to TRBJ2-5; 10 bases map to TRBD2. Here the CDR3 reads CASSSSGGVQETQYF. In DNA, the CDR3 is TGTGCCAGCAGTTCGAGCGGGGGGGTACAAGAGACCCAGTACTTC.